The next 24 T cell receptor beta chains were all read from a single sample in a study of control samples from healthy donors and cancer patients. The data were produced by immunoSEQ multiplex PCR, yet TCRdb's version contains in-frame clones alone and is incomplete. The table has 120,000 to 150,000 clones, more than 90% seen once. Sequencing was carried out using blood. The source of these receptors is a man aged 25 to 40 in good health.

This clone was counted only a few times. The V and J genes are TRBV3-1 (or the pseudogene TRBV3-2) and TRBJ1-3; D not certain. With 0 bases removed from V and 2 bases from J, the gap between germline ends came to 8 bases. CDR1 is LGHDT and CDR2 is YNNKEL in the germline V gene (reference sequence). The CDR3 is 15 amino acids. CDR3 protein: CASSQDTGAGNTIYF. Written as DNA, the CDR3 is TGTGCCAGCAGCCAAGATACCGGGGCTGGAAACACCATATATTTT.

The CDR3 coding sequence is TGTGCCAGCAGTGAGACAGGGTTGAACACTGAAGCTTTCTTT. Protein product: CASSETGLNTEAFF. The V gene is TRBV6-1, the J gene TRBJ1-1; 7 bases are shared with TRBD1. The CDR3 length is 14 residues. Germline V CDR1 and CDR2: MNHNS, SASEGT. Losses at the gene ends were 3 bases for V and 0 bases for J; bases not matched to a gene: 1.

The chain couples TRBV18 to TRBJ2-1, with 11 bases matching TRBD2. Germline trimming cut 1 base from V and 7 bases from J; bases unmatched to any gene: 6. Germline V gene lookup returns CDR1 KGHSH and CDR2 LQKENI. The CDR3 runs to 16 residues. CDR3 DNA sequence: TGTGCCAGCTCACCACTACTAGCGGGAGCGGGGAATGAGCAGTTCTTC. It is translated as CASSPLLAGAGNEQFF.

The rearrangement joins TRBV30 to TRBJ2-1; D is possibly TRBD2 (6 bases). V was shortened by 0 bases and J by 7 bases, with 22 bases between the two germline ends. Germline V lookup: CDR1 GTSNPN, CDR2 SVGIG (reference sequence). The CDR3 consists of 17 residues. CDR3 sequence reads: CAWSVIWGTPSGNEQFF. CDR3 coding DNA: TGTGCCTGGAGTGTTATTTGGGGGACTCCCTCGGGGAATGAGCAGTTCTTC. Full variable domain (rest looked up from reference TRBV30 and TRBJ2-1): SQTIHQWPATLVQPVGSPLSLECTVEGTSNPNLYWYRQAAGRGLQLLFYSVGIGQISSEVPQNLSASRPQDRQFILSSKKLLLSDSGFYLCAWSVIWGTPSGNEQFFGPGTRLTVL.

The chain links TRBV5-6 to TRBJ1-2; D gene uncertain. Germline V gene lookup returns CDR1 SGHDT and CDR2 YYEEEE. The CDR3 length is 13 residues. Trimming removed 2 bases at V and 2 bases at J, with 7 bases between. CDR3 in amino acids: CASSFGRNYGYTF. In DNA, the CDR3 is TGTGCCAGCAGCTTCGGCAGGAACTATGGCTACACCTTC.

The J gene is TRBJ2-1, the V gene TRBV5-4, with 8 positions matching TRBD2. From germline, CDR1 is SGHNT and CDR2 YYREEE (reference sequence). The CDR3 spans 12 residues. The junction had 9 bases not matched to a gene; V was cut back by 9 bases and J by 10 bases. CDR3 sequence (DNA): TGTGCCACCTATTACCGGGGGGGAGAGCAGTTCTTC. Translation: CATYYRGGEQFF.

The CDR3 spells CASSHGLLGTIYSNQPQHF. The CDR3 coding sequence is TGTGCCAGCAGTCACGGTTTGCTAGGGACGATCTATAGCAATCAGCCCCAGCATTTT. The rearrangement joins TRBV28 to TRBJ1-5; D is perhaps TRBD1 (5 bases). The V gene lost 5 bases and the J gene lost 0 bases, with 23 bases spanning the gap. The CDR3 is made up of 19 amino acids. Per the germline V gene, CDR1 is MDHEN and CDR2 is SYDVKM. Full variable domain (outside the CDR3, taken from reference TRBV28 and TRBJ1-5): DVKVTQSSRYLVKRTGEKVFLECVQDMDHENMFWYRQDPGLGLRLIYFSYDVKMKEKGDIPEGYSVSREKKERFSLILESASTNQTSMYLCASSHGLLGTIYSNQPQHFGDGTRLSIL.

This clone was counted between two and nine times. This chain uses TRBV7-9 with TRBJ2-3, with TRBD2 matching 9 bases. Germline V lookup: CDR1 SEHNR, CDR2 FQNEAQ (reference sequence). V shed 5 bases, J shed 3 bases, and the junction held 15 bases outside the gene matches. The CDR3 loop spans 18 amino acids. The CDR3 DNA sequence: TGTGCCAGCAGCCCCAGCGGGGGGAGCGGGCGCTTAACAGATACGCAGTATTTT. Translation gives CASSPSGGSGRLTDTQYF.

This clone appeared once. The CDR3 here is CASRTTGGSQPQHF. CDR3 DNA: TGTGCCAGCAGGACTACAGGGGGCAGTCAGCCCCAGCATTTT. V is TRBV2 and J is TRBJ1-5; 9 nucleotides match TRBD1. Germline V gene data show CDR1 as SNHLY and CDR2 as FYNNEI. After removal of 6 bases from V and 6 bases from J, the junction contained 6 bases not matched to a gene. There are 14 residues in the CDR3.

This clone was found a few times. The gene calls are TRBV5-6 and TRBJ1-1; TRBD1 agrees at 7 bases. V gave up 3 bases and J gave up 6 bases; unmatched junction bases: 14. Germline assignment: CDR1 SGHDT and CDR2 YYEEEE. The CDR3 sequence is 16 residues long. CDR3 DNA sequence: TGTGCCAGCAGCTGGGAAGGACAGAAGGGGGCATCTGAAGCTTTCTTT. It translates to CASSWEGQKGASEAFF.

The V gene is TRBV2, the J gene TRBJ2-3; 10 positions match TRBD2. The CDR3 consists of 14 residues. J lost 4 bases, V lost 5 bases, and 3 bases had no gene match. The germline gives CDR1 SNHLY, CDR2 FYNNEI. In DNA, the CDR3 is TGTGCCAGCAGTTCCGGGACTAGCGCAGATACGCAGTATTTT. Translation: CASSSGTSADTQYF.

The J gene is TRBJ2-7, the V gene TRBV9; 9 bases agree with TRBD2. J lost 4 bases, V lost 0 bases, and 5 bases had no gene match. The CDR3 length is 15 residues. The germline CDR1 and CDR2 sequences are SGDLS and YYNGEE. CDR3 sequence (DNA): TGTGCCAGCAGCGTAGAGCCTAGCGGGGCATACGAGCAGTACTTC. This encodes CASSVEPSGAYEQYF.

This chain connects TRBV27 to TRBJ2-7; TRBD2 aligns across 8 bases. This CDR3 is built from 14 residues. V lost 3 bases, J lost 3 bases, and 4 bases stayed unmatched. Looked up from germline, CDR1 is MNHEY and CDR2 is SMNVEV (reference sequence). The CDR3 DNA is TGTGCCAGCAGTTTGGGCCGGGGGGGCTACGAGCAGTACTTC. As protein: CASSLGRGGYEQYF.

This chain joins TRBV24-1 and TRBJ1-2, with 7 bases aligning to TRBD1. CDR3 length: 14 amino acids. Germline CDR1 KGHDR, CDR2 SFDVKD. The V and J ends lost 7 bases and 5 bases, in that order; junction bases with no gene match: 9. CDR3 in amino acids: CATSPTGTVYGYTF. DNA for the CDR3: TGTGCCACCAGCCCAACCGGGACAGTTTATGGCTACACCTTC.

In regard to this clone: The sample carries other DNA sequences with the same CDR3. This sequence joins TRBV11-1 and TRBJ2-5, with D hard to call. V was trimmed by 1 base and J by 5 bases, leaving 11 bases between them. Germline V gives CDR1 SGHAT, CDR2 FQDESV (reference sequence). This CDR3 is 14 amino acids long. CDR3 in amino acids: CASSLGAGRETQYF. The CDR3 DNA sequence: TGTGCCAGCAGCTTAGGGGCAGGCAGGGAGACCCAGTACTTC. Based on the CDR3 plus reference TRBV11-1 and TRBJ2-5, the full variable domain is EAEVAQSPRYKITEKSQAVAFWCDPISGHATLYWYRQILGQGPELLVQFQDESVVDDSQLPKDRFSAERLKGVDSTLKIQPAELGDSAMYLCASSLGAGRETQYFGPGTRLLVL.

The CDR3 is CASSLLQGDNYGYTF. Here the CDR3 DNA reads TGTGCCAGCAGTTTATTACAGGGGGATAACTATGGCTACACCTTC. J is TRBJ1-2 and V is TRBV28; TRBD1 aligns across 8 bases. This CDR3 comprises 15 residues. V was pared by 1 base and J by 1 base, with 2 bases of the junction left unmatched. In germline, CDR1 is MDHEN, CDR2 SYDVKM.

With respect to this clone: The identical CDR3 is also encoded by other nucleotide sequences in the sample. The chain uses TRBV3-1 (or the pseudogene TRBV3-2) and TRBJ1-3; no reliable D call. The germline V gene has CDR1 LGHDT and CDR2 YNNKEL (reference sequence). V lost 0 bases to trimming and J lost 2 bases, with 8 bases between them. This CDR3 has 15 amino acids. Written as DNA, the CDR3 is TGTGCCAGCAGCCAAGATTCAGGAGCTGGAAACACCATATATTTT. This codes for CASSQDSGAGNTIYF.

The rearrangement links TRBV5-1 to TRBJ1-1; weak D call: TRBD1 (5 bases). The V gene's germline CDR1 is SGHRS and CDR2 YFSETQ. CDR3 length: 16 residues. Trimming shortened V by 0 bases and J by 4 bases, and 16 bases separated the two germline ends. The CDR3 DNA follows: TGCGCCAGCAGCTTGGGACCAGGGTCGGTGGGCACTGAAGCTTTCTTT. It codes for CASSLGPGSVGTEAFF.

The V gene is TRBV28, the J gene TRBJ2-7; D unresolved. Trimming cost V 6 bases and J 3 bases, with 15 bases left between them. The CDR3 has 14 amino acids. From germline, CDR1 is MDHEN and CDR2 SYDVKM. In DNA, the CDR3 is TGTGCCAGCAGCTTGCTCAACGCACGCTACGAGCAGTACTTC. Protein sequence: CASSLLNARYEQYF.

This chain connects TRBV27 to TRBJ1-1; tentatively, D is TRBD1 (5 bases). Between the trimmed V and J ends, which lost 4 bases and 4 bases, there was a span of 28 bases. This CDR3 comprises 19 residues. Per germline, CDR1 MNHEY and CDR2 SMNVEV (reference sequence). CDR3 in amino acids: CASSSSGRGFIMYRTEAFF. The CDR3 DNA is TGTGCCAGCAGTTCTTCCGGGAGGGGCTTCATCATGTATCGCACTGAAGCTTTCTTT.

The rearrangement joins TRBV24-1 to TRBJ2-2; TRBD2 might be the D (6 bases). The CDR3 has 14 amino acids. Per the germline V gene, CDR1 is KGHDR and CDR2 is SFDVKD. V was shortened by 7 bases and J by 5 bases, with 13 bases between the two germline ends. The CDR3 DNA reads as TGTGCCACCAGGGAAACGGGAGAAACCGGGGAGCTGTTTTTT. Amino acid sequence: CATRETGETGELFF.

The rearrangement links TRBV7-3 to TRBJ2-1, with D hard to call. The CDR3 is 13 amino acids. Trimming cost V 2 bases and J 8 bases, with 10 bases left between them. Germline loops: CDR1 SGHTA, CDR2 FQGTGA. The CDR3 here is CASSLSSRHEQFF. The CDR3 DNA reads as TGTGCCAGCAGCTTATCTTCTCGCCATGAGCAGTTCTTC.

The chain uses TRBV7-9 and TRBJ2-7, with unresolved D. Germline V gene lookup returns CDR1 SEHNR and CDR2 FQNEAQ (reference sequence). Trimming stripped 1 base from V and 2 bases from J, with 6 bases between. The CDR3 loop spans 13 amino acids. The CDR3 coding sequence is TGTGCCAGCAGCTTAGACCCCACCTACGAGCAGTACTTC. Residues: CASSLDPTYEQYF.

The J gene is TRBJ2-2, the V gene TRBV30; D remains ambiguous. This CDR3 region has 12 residues. Trimming stripped 1 base from V and 5 bases from J, with 5 bases between. CDR1 GTSNPN and CDR2 SVGIG come from the germline V gene (reference sequence). The CDR3 coding sequence is TGTGCCTGGAGTGACGGAACCGGGGAGCTGTTTTTT. Its protein is CAWSDGTGELFF.